These 25 T cell receptor beta chains originate from one sample sequenced in a study of OX40 agonist ivuxolimab in advanced cancers. TCRdb's table, derived via immunoSEQ multiplex PCR, lists solely in-frame clones and lacks some. This table holds roughly 80,000 clones, about nine tenths found once. Here the sequenced sample was CD4+ or CD8+ T cells sorted from blood, taken in a trial of the OX40 agonist ivuxolimab. These receptors were obtained from an adult with an advanced solid tumor such as melanoma, head and neck, liver or kidney cancer.

The gene calls are TRBV5-1 and TRBJ2-3; 8 positions agree with TRBD1. The trim removed 4 bases at V and 3 bases at J, leaving 7 bases unmatched. Germline V gives CDR1 SGHRS, CDR2 YFSETQ. CDR3 size: 15 residues. The CDR3 is CASSLRTGRTDTQYF. CDR3 DNA sequence: TGCGCCAGCAGCCTAAGGACAGGGAGGACAGATACGCAGTATTTT. Variable domain in full (rest from reference TRBV5-1 and TRBJ2-3): KAGVTQTPRYLIKTRGQQVTLSCSPISGHRSVSWYQQTPGQGLQFLFEYFSETQRNKGNFPGRFSGRQFSNSRSEMNVSTLELGDSALYLCASSLRTGRTDTQYFGPGTRLTVL.

V is TRBV9 and J is TRBJ1-5; tentative D call: TRBD1 (6 bases). V dropped 5 bases and J dropped 3 bases, with 27 bases sitting between them. The CDR3 loop spans 19 amino acids. Germline loops: CDR1 SGDLS, CDR2 YYNGEE. The CDR3 sequence: CASRRFQQKMDRNNQPQHF. CDR3 bases: TGTGCCAGCAGGAGATTTCAACAGAAAATGGACAGAAACAATCAGCCCCAGCATTTT.

The chain is built from TRBV18 and TRBJ1-2, with unresolved D. This CDR3 has 15 residues. Germline CDR1 KGHSH, CDR2 LQKENI. Trimming left V 2 bases short and J 2 bases short, with 12 bases between. The CDR3 coding sequence is TGTGCCAGCTCACCAGAGGTGACGGGCAACTATGGCTACACCTTC. The encoded protein is CASSPEVTGNYGYTF.

The CDR3 sequence is CASSKGGGEQFF. CDR3 in DNA: TGTGCCAGCAGCAAAGGAGGGGGTGAGCAGTTCTTC. This rearrangement joins TRBV21-1 to TRBJ2-1; the DNA was not compared with TRBD1, the D call given in the table. TRBV21-1 is assigned pseudogene status. The CDR3 extends over 12 amino acids.

The chain has TRBV28 and TRBJ2-3; a weak D match, TRBD1 (6 bases). The CDR3 totals 12 residues. Germline V gene sequence: CDR1 MDHEN, CDR2 SYDVKM. The CDR3 sequence is CAATRGPDTQYF. The CDR3 nucleotides are TGTGCTGCTACCAGGGGCCCAGATACGCAGTATTTT.

The chain uses TRBV5-1 and TRBJ1-2, with D tentatively TRBD1 (5 bases). V was clipped by 4 bases and J by 10 bases, with 17 bases between them. The CDR3 extends over 13 amino acids. In germline, CDR1 is SGHRS, CDR2 YFSETQ. The CDR3 DNA is TGCGCCAGCAGCCCGGGGGAGCCCAGAGACTACACCTTC. Protein sequence: CASSPGEPRDYTF.

CDR3 bases: TGTGCCAGTAGTATGGGACAGGCGTTTACCTACGAGCAGTACTTC. It specifies CASSMGQAFTYEQYF. This chain joins TRBV19 and TRBJ2-7; TRBD1 matches at 8 bases. Looked up from germline, CDR1 is LNHDA and CDR2 is SQIVND (reference sequence). This CDR3 is 15 amino acids long. V was pared by 3 bases and J by 2 bases, with 6 bases of the junction left unmatched.

The chain employs TRBV11-2 and TRBJ1-1; D gene unclear. The CDR3 has 14 amino acids. Germline-derived CDR1 and CDR2 are SGHAT and FQNNGV. V lost 2 bases and J lost 5, with 12 bases in between. This CDR3 is CASSLPWATTEAFF. The CDR3, as DNA: TGTGCCAGCAGCTTACCGTGGGCCACGACTGAAGCTTTCTTT.

The chain couples TRBV5-6 to TRBJ1-1; D not certain. Between the trimmed V and J ends, which lost 4 bases and 0 bases, there was a span of 10 bases. The germline CDR1 and CDR2 sequences are SGHDT and YYEEEE. The CDR3 extends over 14 amino acids. CDR3 loop: CASSRLTLNTEAFF. CDR3 bases: TGTGCCAGCAGCCGACTGACCCTGAACACTGAAGCTTTCTTT.

V gene TRBV28 combines with J gene TRBJ2-1, with TRBD1 as a possible D gene (5 bases). This CDR3 has 14 amino acids. CDR1 is MDHEN and CDR2 is SYDVKM in the germline V gene. The germline V and J ends were trimmed by 3 bases and 7 bases, with 13 bases remaining between them. The CDR3, as DNA: TGTGCCAGCAGTTTCATCCAGGGTCGGAATGAGCAGTTCTTC. Its translation is CASSFIQGRNEQFF.

This chain joins TRBV6-6 and TRBJ2-2; possibly TRBD1 for D (5 bases). Germline V CDR1 and CDR2: MNHNY, SVGAGI (reference sequence). CDR3 size: 16 residues. The germline V and J ends were trimmed by 0 bases and 1 base, with 9 bases remaining between them. This CDR3 reads CASSYSGARNTGELFF. The CDR3 DNA reads as TGTGCCAGCAGTTACTCTGGGGCGCGGAACACCGGGGAGCTGTTTTTT.

The V and J genes are TRBV9 and TRBJ1-2; TRBD1 matches 9 bases. V dropped 0 bases and J dropped 4; count of bases not matched to a gene: 13. Germline CDR1 reads SGDLS; CDR2 reads YYNGEE. The CDR3 is 18 residues long. CDR3 region: CASSVAPGTGSIAYGYTF. For the CDR3, the DNA is TGTGCCAGCAGCGTAGCCCCTGGGACAGGGAGTATCGCCTATGGCTACACCTTC.

This chain connects TRBV30 to TRBJ1-1; D is perhaps TRBD1 (6 bases). In germline, CDR1 is GTSNPN, CDR2 SVGIG (reference sequence). The CDR3 is made up of 15 amino acids. Trimming removed 8 bases at V and 5 bases at J, with 24 bases between. DNA for the CDR3: TGTGCCAGTACGGGGGGGGCCCTTACACGGACTGAAGCTTTCTTT. Its protein product is CASTGGALTRTEAFF.

The chain employs TRBV7-3 and TRBJ1-2; TRBD1 is a possible D gene (5 bases). Trimming shortened V by 2 bases and J by 2 bases, and 24 bases separated the two germline ends. Per the germline V gene, CDR1 is SGHTA and CDR2 is FQGTGA. There are 19 residues in the CDR3. The CDR3 nucleotides read TGTGCCAGCAGCTTACTCCCAATACCAAACTCCGACAGAAACTATGGCTACACCTTC. Its translation is CASSLLPIPNSDRNYGYTF. The variable domain in full, with the rest retrieved from reference TRBV7-3 and TRBJ1-2, is GAGVSQTPSNKVTEKGKYVELRCDPISGHTALYWYRQSLGQGPEFLIYFQGTGAADDSGLPNDRFFAVRPEGSVSTLKIQRTERGDSAVYLCASSLLPIPNSDRNYGYTFGSGTRLTVV.

The V call is TRBV5-1, the J call TRBJ2-1; D gene ambiguous. The CDR3 length is 11 residues. From germline, CDR1 is SGHRS and CDR2 YFSETQ. Trimming stripped 3 bases from V and 8 bases from J, with 6 bases between. The CDR3 DNA sequence: TGCGCCAGCAGCTCATTTTATGAGCAGTTCTTC. Translation: CASSSFYEQFF.

The genes are TRBV9 and TRBJ1-3, with no clear D. The CDR3 is made up of 16 amino acids. V was trimmed by 0 bases and J by 3 bases, leaving 13 bases between them. Per the germline V gene, CDR1 is SGDLS and CDR2 is YYNGEE. CDR3 in amino acids: CASSVDGTRLGNTIYF. DNA for the CDR3: TGTGCCAGCAGCGTAGACGGCACCCGACTTGGAAACACCATATATTTT.

This chain connects TRBV7-9 to TRBJ2-2; TRBD1 matches 8 bases. Germline lookup yields CDR1 SEHNR and CDR2 FQNEAQ (reference sequence). After removal of 3 bases from V and 7 bases from J, the junction contained 7 bases not matched to a gene. The CDR3 length is 15 residues. The CDR3 is CASSLGQGAIGELFF. The CDR3 DNA is TGTGCCAGCAGCTTGGGGCAGGGGGCCATCGGGGAGCTGTTTTTT.

This chain connects TRBV14 to TRBJ2-7, with D possibly being TRBD1 (5 bases). CDR3 length equals 15 residues. Germline CDR1 SGHDN, CDR2 FVKESK. V shed 3 bases and J shed 0 bases, with 12 bases lying between them. CDR3 nucleotide sequence: TGTGCCAGCAGCCACACAACAGGCCTCTCCTACGAGCAGTACTTC. Encoded protein: CASSHTTGLSYEQYF.

V gene TRBV2 combines with J gene TRBJ2-1, with 7 bases that match TRBD2. CDR1 is SNHLY, CDR2 FYNNEI, per germline. The CDR3 has 16 amino acids. V dropped 6 bases and J dropped 4; count of bases not matched to a gene: 12. Here the CDR3 DNA reads TGTGCCAGCAGCTACCCGGGGGGAAGCGGATACAATGAGCAGTTCTTC. It translates to CASSYPGGSGYNEQFF.

This clone was seen a few times. The chain employs TRBV18 and TRBJ1-6; D uncertain. This CDR3 region has 15 residues. Germline V gene lookup returns CDR1 KGHSH and CDR2 LQKENI. Trimming cost V 2 bases and J 1 base, with 6 bases left between them. CDR3: CASSPDLSYNSPLHF. The CDR3 nucleotides are TGTGCCAGCTCACCAGACCTGTCCTATAATTCACCCCTCCACTTT.

The chain is built from TRBV7-3 and TRBJ1-6; D is unresolved. This CDR3 has 14 residues. The germline V gene has CDR1 SGHTA and CDR2 FQGTGA. V gave up 6 bases and J gave up 10 bases, with 16 bases separating them. CDR3 DNA sequence: TGTGCCAGCAGTCTGGCGGCGGGTGGATCACCCCTCCACTTT. Its protein is CASSLAAGGSPLHF.

The chain joins TRBV7-9 to TRBJ2-7; D may be TRBD1 (5 bases). The length of the CDR3 is 14 residues. Trimming cost V 1 base and J 3 bases, with 10 bases left between them. Germline assignment: CDR1 SEHNR and CDR2 FQNEAQ (reference sequence). Here the CDR3 reads CASSLGTTDYEQYF. The DNA for the CDR3 is TGTGCCAGCAGCTTAGGGACAACGGACTACGAGCAGTACTTC.

In its sample, this clone was seen once. This chain joins TRBV5-6 and TRBJ1-5; D might be TRBD1 (6 bases). The length of the CDR3 is 18 residues. V lost 3 bases and J 2 bases, leaving 21 bases between the germline ends. Germline loops: CDR1 SGHDT, CDR2 YYEEEE. For the CDR3, the DNA is TGTGCCAGCAGCTCCCTGGGGAGGGGGGATGGTGGCAATCAGCCCCAGCATTTT. Protein: CASSSLGRGDGGNQPQHF.

As for this clone: A read error is likely, as this CDR3 ends without the conserved phenylalanine or tryptophan. It is unclear where the CDR3 begins or ends on the DNA, so no DNA is shown, and the CDR3 is as TCRdb lists it. The CDR3 loop is CASSFGTDDP. The chain links TRBV5-4 to TRBJ1-2; TRBD1 is the table's D call and was not checked against the DNA. In germline, CDR1 is SGHNT, CDR2 YYREEE (reference sequence). The CDR3 is 10 amino acids long, termini counted.

CDR3 protein: CSAPDAVEQYF. The CDR3 DNA sequence: TGCAGTGCTCCTGACGCCGTCGAGCAGTACTTC. The chain has TRBV20-1 and TRBJ2-7; D not resolved. V gave up 5 bases and J gave up 6 bases, with 11 bases separating them. The CDR3 spans 11 residues. Looked up from germline, CDR1 is DFQATT and CDR2 is SNEGSKA (reference sequence).